This T cell receptor (beta chain) was observed in a study of human T cells and chemical hapten exposure listed by TCRdb under 2021. At the level of the whole study: For sensitization, 2% DPC in acetone was applied to a roughly 2 cm by roughly 2 cm area of upper inner arm skin. Weekly therapeutic DPC doses were additionally applied to the scalp of patients throughout the roughly 23-week study period. Patch testing was done on the upper back using Finn chambers containing 0.01% DPC, and results were scored after 6 days according to International Contact Dermatitis Research Group standards. The patient cohort, mostly female, included alopecia areata with under or over 50% scalp involvement, alopecia totalis and alopecia universalis. Libraries were combined into a pool for sequencing, and differences in TCR yield between samples came mainly from small differences in library volumes within the pool. The study tracked peripheral blood TCR repertoire changes in vivo during primary and secondary sensitization to the hapten diphenylcyclopropenone (DPC) in alopecia patients. Blood samples were taken from patients before sensitization (week 0) and then at 2, 6 and about 24 weeks after DPC sensitization. Roughly 30 alopecia patients provided blood for TCR sequencing at one to four time points (pre-sensitization, 2, 6 and 24 weeks).

The time point label here, explained by the study, means: patch test 1, 2 weeks after DPC sensitization. Explained via the paper, the treatment or condition label denotes: therapeutic diphenylcyclopropenone sensitization with weekly scalp DPC. Blood at each patch-test visit was drawn before the patch test was applied. To be eligible, patients had to be aged 18 to 70, diagnosed with alopecia and judged suitable for DPC therapy, while pregnant patients were excluded. Total RNA was extracted from unfractionated whole blood collected in Tempus Blood RNA tubes. As concerns this clonotype: What this receptor recognizes is not known. Base qualities are not provided; no much larger clone lies one nucleotide away.

What the research found in general, with its limitations: Expanded TCRs formed significantly more large CDR3 similarity clusters than pre-sensitization or healthy control sets, consistent with antigen-driven responses. Patch test score correlated positively with the number of PT1 expanded TCRs, reaching significance at thresholds 8, 16 and 32 but not at 4. After repeated subsampling, the strength of the expansion versus patch-test correlation and the threshold at which it became significant changed. Alopecia, a presumed autoimmune disease, was present in all patients, so the immune response of the patients might differ from that of healthy individuals. The number of TCRs above 1 in 1000 frequency did not change with DPC sensitization; there was no evidence of global repertoire structure alterations.

The germline V gene (reference sequence) provides CDR1 DFQATT and CDR2 SNEGSKA. The CDR3 measures 13 amino acids from cysteine to phenylalanine. Just the 39-base CDR3 DNA is kept, in frame starting at base 1. After removal of 6 bases from V and 3 bases from J, the junction retains 5 bases not matched to a gene. The library came from RACE. Sequencer: NextSeq 500. During library preparation, unique molecular identifiers were attached to individual cDNA molecules so that TCRs could be counted in a quantitative, reproducible way. From each blood RNA sample, both TCR alpha and TCR beta chains were sequenced. Per the source publication's procedure: Samples had a median of about 96,000 TCRs, with a range from 23,224 to 690,600. The Decombinator software suite was used to annotate V, J and CDR3 in the TCR reads. For PS versus PT1 abundance plots, all samples were subsampled to the same number of TCRs (28,000). TCRs were defined as expanded if absent before sensitization and observed at least eight times at the 2-week time point. TCRdb trimmed public reads at Q25 via fastp, called clones via MiXCR and kept in-frame beta chains. Each entry is one CDR3 protein sequence, shown with its most common DNA and genes. In this record, the V and J calls reflect TCRdb's handling and not the investigators' own analysis. This sample has under 120,000 distinct CDR3 sequences in its table, and around 10% of those were observed once. The ten largest clones take up 3% to 4% of the sample.

This receptor was identified in a woman aged 40 to 50 with alopecia areata. Some clones in this sample may be carry-over from other donors' samples. Recombination joined TRBV20-1 with TRBJ1-2; the central 9 bases match TRBD1. This specimen consisted of whole blood, obtained in connection with sensitization to the hapten diphenylcyclopropenone (DPC). CDR3 loop: CSAGTGIDYGYTF. At the DNA level, the sequence is TGCAGTGCCGGGACAGGGATTGACTATGGCTACACCTTC.